A single sample is the source of the 5 T cell receptor beta chains below, sequenced in a study of regulatory T cells in long-lasting Graves disease. Arm-PCR of CDR3 regions and iRepertoire HTBI primers were the basis on which TCR beta libraries were built. Each CDR3 protein is one row after TCRdb ran MiXCR on the multiplex PCR reads. The table includes over 200,000 distinct CDR3 sequences, about 17% detected once. The sample's time point: newly diagnosed GD, antithyroid drugs for less than 3 months. There was RNA extracted from PBMCs, and the TCR library was made from it. This sample also appeared in a second study, on T cells in Graves' hyperthyroidism and ophthalmopathy.

The specimen was peripheral blood mononuclear cells (PBMCs), collected at new diagnosis, from a patient treated with antithyroid drugs. The receptors stem from a woman in her thirties with Graves disease.

Points on this clonotype: A read error is likely here: a far larger clone is one base away. This chain uses TRBV5-1 with TRBJ2-1; D is unresolved. V dropped 4 bases and J dropped 10 bases, with 18 bases sitting between them. This CDR3 has 14 amino acids. The germline gives CDR1 SGHRS, CDR2 YFSETQ. The chain's CDR3 is CASSPLQTLGEQFF. Here the CDR3 DNA reads TGCGCCAGCAGCCCTCTACAGACCTTGGGAGAGCAGTTCTTC.

This clonotype has only a few counts. This sequence joins TRBV4-2 and TRBJ1-6, with TRBD1 as a possible D gene (5 bases). V gave up 0 bases and J gave up 3 bases, with 12 bases separating them. The V gene's germline CDR1 is LGHNA and CDR2 YNFKEQ. The CDR3 has 17 amino acids. Here the CDR3 DNA reads TGTGCCAGCAGCCAAGATTTTGAGGGGATCTATAATTCACCCCTCCACTTT. Encoded protein: CASSQDFEGIYNSPLHF.

This clonotype was observed at least ten times. CDR3 region: CATNGFVAAQNTEAFF. CDR3 coding DNA: TGTGCCACCAACGGATTTGTCGCCGCCCAGAACACTGAAGCTTTCTTT. The chain uses TRBV6-2 or TRBV6-3 and TRBJ1-1; D remains unclear. Trimming took off 10 bases at V and 1 base at J, with 22 bases between the two ends. The CDR3 length is 16 residues. CDR1 MNHEY and CDR2 SVGEGT come from the germline V gene.

This clonotype was counted a few times. CDR3 sequence reads: CSVEGAPGEQYF. CDR3 nucleotide sequence: TGCAGCGTTGAAGGGGCCCCCGGGGAGCAGTACTTC. The chain carries TRBV29-1 and TRBJ2-7; D is uncertain. Germline V gives CDR1 SQVTM, CDR2 ANQGSEA. The ends were cut back, 1 base at V and 7 bases at J, with 11 bases in the middle. The CDR3 consists of 12 residues.

This clonotype was seen repeatedly, ten times or more. Its ends do not fully match the called genes, so a read error is possible. The gene calls are TRBV5-1 and TRBJ2-1; the match to TRBD2 covers 10 bases. CDR3 length: 16 residues. CDR1 is SGHRS, CDR2 YFSETQ, per germline. CDR3 DNA sequence: TGTGCCAGCAGCTTTGTAACTAGCGGGGACTACAATGAGCAGTTCTTC. Translating gives CASSFVTSGDYNEQFF.